The clone carrying this T cell receptor beta chain was seen more than once but under ten times. Its antigen is currently unknown. Each cDNA molecule carried a unique molecular identifier. TCRdb analysed the 5' RACE reads with MiXCR anew, one entry per CDR3 protein. The sample includes roughly 83,000 distinct CDR3 sequences, 8% to 13% of them seen just once. V lost 3 bases to trimming and J lost 2 bases; unmatched junction nucleotides: 3. This CDR3 is 14 amino acids long. Germline V gives CDR1 SGHNT, CDR2 YYREEE (reference sequence). This entry is derived from a study of early T cells in non-severe SARS-CoV-2 infection. Study conclusions and caveats: Using VDJdb, the matching emphasized anti-spike CD8 responses while missing private and CD4 specificities.

The chain couples TRBV5-4 to TRBJ2-3; 7 bases map to TRBD1. Sequences were derived from whole blood, sampled at baseline. The TCR comes from an adult who was a healthcare worker with PCR-confirmed SARS-CoV-2 infection or an uninfected control (not recorded which). The CDR3 DNA reads TGTGCCAGCAGCTCGGGACAGATCACAGATACGCAGTATTTT. Encoded protein: CASSSGQITDTQYF. The complete variable domain, with remaining parts taken from reference TRBV5-4 and TRBJ2-3, reads ETGVTQSPTHLIKTRGQQVTLRCSSQSGHNTVSWYQQALGQGPQFIFQYYREEENGRGNFPPRFSGLQFPNYSSELNVNALELDDSALYLCASSSGQITDTQYFGPGTRLTVL.